These 29 T cell receptor beta chains share one sample of origin, sequenced in a study of cytomegalovirus exposure and HLA in healthy donors. PCR involved 60 Vbeta and 13 Jbeta primers. TCRdb's table, derived via immunoSEQ multiplex PCR, lists solely in-frame clones and lacks some. This sample has tens of thousands of clones, with around two thirds found just once. The sample taken for sequencing was PBMCs. These receptors were obtained from a woman in her forties or fifties in good health and CMV-seropositive.

This clone was observed a few times. The V and J genes are TRBV11-2 and TRBJ2-7, with 7 bases fitting TRBD2. This CDR3 contains 13 residues. Germline V CDR1 and CDR2: SGHAT, FQNNGV. V gave up 7 bases and J gave up 5 bases; unmatched junction bases: 8. The CDR3 region is CASTREGPNEQYF. The CDR3 nucleotides are TGTGCCAGCACCAGGGAGGGCCCGAACGAGCAGTACTTC.

The gene calls are TRBV7-3 and TRBJ1-1, with D possibly being TRBD1 (5 bases). The germline V gene encodes CDR1 SGHTA and CDR2 FQGTGA. V lost 8 bases, J lost 1 base, and 11 bases lay in between. The CDR3 covers 13 residues. The CDR3 DNA reads as TGTGCCAGCTCCCAGGGCCCGAACACTGAAGCTTTCTTT. Translated: CASSQGPNTEAFF.

The rearrangement links TRBV7-9 to TRBJ2-7; perhaps TRBD1 as D (6 bases). Germline values: CDR1 SEHNR, CDR2 FQNEAQ (reference sequence). The CDR3 consists of 14 residues. V was trimmed by 6 bases and J by 6 bases, leaving 18 bases between them. CDR3 residues: CASSQNSQGGEQYF. The CDR3 DNA sequence: TGTGCCAGCAGTCAAAACTCACAGGGCGGCGAGCAGTACTTC.

The V and J genes are TRBV9 and TRBJ2-2; TRBD1 agrees at 8 bases. Germline V CDR1 and CDR2: SGDLS, YYNGEE. The CDR3 length is 16 residues. Trimming cost V 4 bases and J 3 bases; bases outside gene matches: 8. As DNA, the CDR3 is TGTGCCAGCAGCATAGGACAGGGCCCCGACACCGGGGAGCTGTTTTTT. Residues: CASSIGQGPDTGELFF.

The CDR3 DNA follows: TGTGCCAGCAGCCCGGGACAGGGCGCCTACGAGCAGTACTTC. Its translation: CASSPGQGAYEQYF. The chain employs TRBV5-4 and TRBJ2-7; TRBD1 matches at 9 bases. The germline gives CDR1 SGHNT, CDR2 YYREEE (reference sequence). The CDR3 consists of 14 residues. The trim removed 4 bases at V and 2 bases at J, leaving 4 bases unmatched.

The V call is TRBV5-1, the J call TRBJ2-1; 13 nucleotides agree with TRBD2. The trim removed 4 bases at V and 6 bases at J, leaving 4 bases unmatched. This CDR3 has 15 amino acids. Germline-derived CDR1 and CDR2 are SGHRS and YFSETQ. CDR3 DNA: TGCGCCAGCAGCCAACTAGCGGGAGGGCCCAATGAGCAGTTCTTC. It encodes CASSQLAGGPNEQFF.

This clone was recorded a few times. V is TRBV6-6 and J is TRBJ2-1, with 8 bases identical to TRBD2. CDR1 MNHNY and CDR2 SVGAGI come from the germline V gene (reference sequence). The V segment lost 2 bases and the J segment 2 bases; nucleotides outside the gene matches: 5. This CDR3 has 16 amino acids. The chain's CDR3 is CASSYRTSGAYNEQFF. The CDR3, as DNA: TGTGCCAGCAGTTACCGAACTAGCGGTGCCTACAATGAGCAGTTCTTC.

The gene calls are TRBV28 and TRBJ2-5, with TRBD1 matching over 8 bases. Per the germline V gene, CDR1 is MDHEN and CDR2 is SYDVKM. CDR3 length equals 15 residues. Germline trimming cut 6 bases from V and 1 base from J; bases unmatched to any gene: 7. CDR3 residues: CASSWDRRLQETQYF. CDR3 coding DNA: TGTGCCAGCAGCTGGGACAGGAGACTCCAAGAGACCCAGTACTTC.

This sequence joins TRBV21-1 and TRBJ1-3. TRBV21-1 is deemed a pseudogene. This CDR3 has 14 residues. In nucleotides, the CDR3 is TGTGCCCGTTCCGGGGAGGGCTCTGGAAACACCATATATTTT. It specifies CARSGEGSGNTIYF.

The V gene is TRBV27, the J gene TRBJ1-1; 12 nucleotides agree with TRBD1. Germline-derived CDR1 and CDR2 are MNHEY and SMNVEV (reference sequence). This CDR3 has 18 amino acids. The V and J ends lost 0 bases and 1 base, in that order; junction bases with no gene match: 6. The CDR3 DNA is TGTGCCAGCAGTTTATCGGGACAGGGGGCTCTAGAGAACACTGAAGCTTTCTTT. Translating gives CASSLSGQGALENTEAFF.

This clone was detected only a few times. The chain joins TRBV6-5 to TRBJ1-6; D is unclear. The germline V gene encodes CDR1 MNHEY and CDR2 SVGAGI. V dropped 2 bases and J dropped 7 bases, with 12 bases sitting between them. The CDR3 has 15 amino acids. The CDR3: CASSYKGGRNSPLHF. The DNA for the CDR3 is TGTGCCAGCAGTTACAAAGGAGGAAGGAATTCACCCCTCCACTTT.

The rearrangement joins TRBV7-6 to TRBJ2-3, with 8 positions matching TRBD1. Trimming removed 5 bases from V and 1 base from J; junction bases left unmatched: 8. The CDR3 sequence is 16 residues long. Germline V gene sequence: CDR1 SGHVS, CDR2 FNYEAQ. The CDR3 reads CASSPRTGIGTDTQYF. CDR3 nucleotides: TGTGCCAGCAGCCCCAGGACAGGGATAGGCACAGATACGCAGTATTTT. Complete variable domain (other parts from reference TRBV7-6 and TRBJ2-3): GAGVSQSPRYKVTKRGQDVALRCDPISGHVSLYWYRQALGQGPEFLTYFNYEAQQDKSGLPNDRFSAERPEGSISTLTIQRTEQRDSAMYRCASSPRTGIGTDTQYFGPGTRLTVL.

The chain carries TRBV25-1 and TRBJ2-7; 8 bases are a match to TRBD1. The CDR3 runs to 16 residues. V lost 3 bases and J lost 0; bases outside the gene matches: 7. Germline-derived CDR1 and CDR2 are MGHDK and SYGVNS. In nucleotides, the CDR3 is TGTGCCAGCAGTGAGCGGGACAGGCATTTCTCCTACGAGCAGTACTTC. Its translation is CASSERDRHFSYEQYF.

This clone was observed a single time. CDR3 DNA sequence: TGTGCCAGTAGTCCACATCCAGGGGGGCTGGAGGGGGAGCTGTTTTTT. Protein: CASSPHPGGLEGELFF. The chain has TRBV19 and TRBJ2-2; D is perhaps TRBD1 (7 bases). The CDR3 loop spans 16 amino acids. V gave up 5 bases and J gave up 8 bases, with 21 bases separating them. Germline V gene lookup returns CDR1 LNHDA and CDR2 SQIVND (reference sequence).

This clone has more than one count but fewer than ten. The chain employs TRBV28 and TRBJ2-6, with 7 bases identical to TRBD2. CDR3 length: 17 residues. CDR1 is MDHEN and CDR2 is SYDVKM in the germline V gene. Germline trimming cut 6 bases from V and 0 bases from J; bases unmatched to any gene: 8. CDR3 DNA sequence: TGTGCCAGCAGGGGATCTAGCGGCTACTCTGGGGCCAACGTCCTGACTTTC. It specifies CASRGSSGYSGANVLTF.

The chain couples TRBV5-1 to TRBJ2-2; D is unclear. The V gene lost 6 bases and the J gene lost 0 bases, with 12 bases spanning the gap. The CDR3 contains 15 residues. The germline V gene has CDR1 SGHRS and CDR2 YFSETQ. CDR3 bases: TGCGCCAGCACCTCAGATAAACCGAACACCGGGGAGCTGTTTTTT. Its protein is CASTSDKPNTGELFF.

This chain connects TRBV30 to TRBJ2-3; D ambiguous. The CDR3 is 13 residues long. Germline loops: CDR1 GTSNPN, CDR2 SVGIG (reference sequence). V dropped 2 bases and J dropped 5 bases, with 11 bases sitting between them. CDR3 DNA sequence: TGTGCCTGGAGTATGATTAGTGGAGATACGCAGTATTTT. Encoded protein: CAWSMISGDTQYF.

The rearrangement uses TRBV2 and TRBJ1-5, with a possible D match to TRBD1 (5 bases). Germline values: CDR1 SNHLY, CDR2 FYNNEI. The length of the CDR3 is 16 residues. Between the trimmed V and J ends, which lost 0 bases and 0 bases, there was a span of 9 bases. The CDR3 DNA is TGTGCCAGCAGTGAAGCCCTCAGGGTTAGCAATCAGCCCCAGCATTTT. This translates into CASSEALRVSNQPQHF. Supplemented by reference TRBV2 and TRBJ1-5, the full variable domain reads EPEVTQTPSHQVTQMGQEVILRCVPISNHLYFYWYRQILGQKVEFLVSFYNNEISEKSEIFDDQFSVERPDGSNFTLKIRSTKLEDSAMYFCASSEALRVSNQPQHFGDGTRLSIL.

The genes are TRBV28 and TRBJ2-7, with 7 bases lining up with TRBD1. The CDR3 consists of 14 residues. After removal of 5 bases from V and 3 bases from J, the junction contained 7 bases not matched to a gene. Per the germline V gene, CDR1 is MDHEN and CDR2 is SYDVKM. As DNA, the CDR3 is TGTGCCAGCAGTCCAGGACAGGCCCTCTACGAGCAGTACTTC. Translated, it gives CASSPGQALYEQYF.

The chain recombines TRBV29-1 with TRBJ2-1; 7 nucleotides line up with TRBD2. CDR1 and CDR2 from the germline V gene are SQVTM and ANQGSEA. V shed 3 bases and J 7 bases; nucleotides not matched to a gene: 3. The length of the CDR3 is 12 residues. In nucleotides, the CDR3 is TGCAGCGTTGACGGGGGGAGGAATGAGCAGTTCTTC. Translated, it gives CSVDGGRNEQFF.

This clone was counted only a few times. The chain combines TRBV19 with TRBJ1-5; TRBD1 agrees at 7 bases. Trimming cost V 7 bases and J 6 bases; bases outside gene matches: 15. Germline lookup yields CDR1 LNHDA and CDR2 SQIVND (reference sequence). The CDR3 is 16 residues long. CDR3 sequence: CASIRTGTLWGQPQHF. CDR3 DNA: TGTGCCAGTATTAGGACAGGAACGCTCTGGGGTCAGCCCCAGCATTTT.

This chain joins TRBV27 and TRBJ1-4; D call uncertain. CDR3 length equals 15 residues. The V end was cut by 3 bases, the J end by 5 bases, with 13 bases between. The germline V gene has CDR1 MNHEY and CDR2 SMNVEV (reference sequence). CDR3 DNA sequence: TGTGCCAGCAGTTTCCAATCCGCGGGGAATGAAAAACTGTTTTTT. Translation gives CASSFQSAGNEKLFF. The full variable domain, its missing parts supplied by reference TRBV27 and TRBJ1-4, is EAQVTQNPRYLITVTGKKLTVTCSQNMNHEYMSWYRQDPGLGLRQIYYSMNVEVTDKGDVPEGYKVSRKEKRNFPLILESPSPNQTSLYFCASSFQSAGNEKLFFGSGTQLSVL.

This clone was observed a handful of times. The chain's CDR3 is CASSKQGVELGGYTF. The CDR3 DNA reads TGTGCCAGCAGCAAACAGGGGGTTGAACTCGGCGGCTACACCTTC. The chain is built from TRBV28 and TRBJ1-2, with 8 bases matching TRBD1. Looked up from germline, CDR1 is MDHEN and CDR2 is SYDVKM. The length of the CDR3 is 15 residues. V trimming: 6 bases; J trimming: 8 bases; junction bases outside the gene matches: 14.

This clone has a handful of counts. The chain carries TRBV2 and TRBJ1-1; the D is unclear. CDR1 is SNHLY and CDR2 is FYNNEI in the germline V gene. Deletions cut 8 bases from V and 7 bases from J, with 14 bases between. This CDR3 comprises 12 residues. CDR3 sequence (DNA): TGTGCCAGCTCCTACGTCACAGTTGAAGCTTTCTTT. It yields the protein CASSYVTVEAFF.

The chain recombines TRBV9 with TRBJ2-5; D is perhaps TRBD2 (6 bases). The CDR3 has 14 amino acids. Germline lookup yields CDR1 SGDLS and CDR2 YYNGEE. Deletions cut 0 bases from V and 5 bases from J, with 11 bases between. CDR3 sequence (DNA): TGTGCCAGCAGCGTAGGTCTGGGGAGGGAGACCCAGTACTTC. It translates to CASSVGLGRETQYF.

This chain connects TRBV18 to TRBJ2-5; a weak D match, TRBD2 (5 bases). V lost 1 base and J 4 bases, leaving 10 bases between the germline ends. The CDR3 extends over 14 amino acids. CDR1 KGHSH and CDR2 LQKENI come from the germline V gene. CDR3 nucleotide sequence: TGTGCCAGCTCACCACAGGAGGACGGAGAGACCCAGTACTTC. Translated, it gives CASSPQEDGETQYF.

Remarks on this clone: No DNA is shown, since the ends of the CDR3 on it are uncertain; the CDR3 is the one TCRdb lists. V and J are TRBV12-2 and TRBJ2-5; the tabulated D call, TRBD1, remains unverified against the DNA. TRBV12-2 is classified as a pseudogene. The CDR3 adds up to 18 amino acids, both ends counted. The CDR3 loop is CASRLGVGQGIVKETQYF.

This clone was observed a handful of times. The rearrangement uses TRBV2 and TRBJ2-7, with TRBD2 as a possible D gene (6 bases). V was trimmed by 6 bases and J by 6 bases, leaving 6 bases between them. Germline assignment: CDR1 SNHLY and CDR2 FYNNEI. The CDR3 is made up of 10 amino acids. The CDR3 bases are TGTGCCAGCAGGGAGGGCGAGCAGTACTTC. Protein sequence: CASREGEQYF.

V and J are TRBV19 and TRBJ1-5, with 7 bases aligning to TRBD1. The CDR3 length is 16 residues. Germline-derived CDR1 and CDR2 are LNHDA and SQIVND (reference sequence). The V segment lost 5 bases and the J segment 3 bases; nucleotides outside the gene matches: 10. The CDR3 nucleotides read TGTGCCAGTAGTCTACTTCAGGGGGTCCCCAATCAGCCCCAGCATTTT. Its translation is CASSLLQGVPNQPQHF.